A single sample gave rise to the 13 T cell receptor beta chains below, sequenced in a study of cytomegalovirus exposure and HLA in healthy donors. 60 Vbeta and 13 Jbeta primers were used in PCR. Profiled with immunoSEQ multiplex PCR; TCRdb holds only in-frame clones, not every one. The data hold around 130,000 clones, with approximately 80% observed a single time. The material sequenced was PBMCs. The origin of the receptors is a woman in her sixties in good health and CMV-seronegative.

This clone was observed a few times. V gene TRBV6-6 combines with J gene TRBJ2-7; possibly TRBD2 for D (6 bases). The CDR3 totals 12 residues. Germline V gives CDR1 MNHNY, CDR2 SVGAGI (reference sequence). V lost 6 bases and J lost 5, with 11 bases in between. Here the CDR3 DNA reads TGTGCCAGCAGAATCAGGGAGGACGAGCAGTACTTC. The encoded protein is CASRIREDEQYF.

The chain is built from TRBV19 and TRBJ2-7; 8 bases map to TRBD2. V was pared by 8 bases and J by 2 bases, with 14 bases of the junction left unmatched. CDR3 length: 16 residues. CDR1 is LNHDA, CDR2 SQIVND, per germline (reference sequence). CDR3 in amino acids: CASAGVPGGAAYEQYF. The CDR3 DNA reads as TGTGCCAGTGCCGGTGTGCCGGGAGGGGCAGCCTACGAGCAGTACTTC. The full variable domain, in which reference TRBV19 and TRBJ2-7 provide the parts outside the CDR3, is DGGITQSPKYLFRKEGQNVTLSCEQNLNHDAMYWYRQDPGQGLRLIYYSQIVNDFQKGDIAEGYSVSREKKESFPLTVTSAQKNPTAFYLCASAGVPGGAAYEQYFGPGTRLTVT.

The V gene is TRBV30, the J gene TRBJ1-1; perhaps TRBD1 as D (5 bases). Germline values: CDR1 GTSNPN, CDR2 SVGIG (reference sequence). V was shortened by 4 bases and J by 1 base, with 13 bases between the two germline ends. The CDR3 length is 14 residues. The CDR3 protein is CAWIFRGQNTEAFF. The CDR3 DNA reads as TGTGCCTGGATCTTTAGAGGACAGAACACTGAAGCTTTCTTT.

V usage is TRBV5-8 and J usage is TRBJ1-2; D not certain. Germline V gene lookup returns CDR1 SGHTS and CDR2 YDEGEE. Trimming stripped 4 bases from V and 3 bases from J, with 10 bases between. The CDR3 is 13 amino acids. The CDR3 loop reads CASSGRPHYGYTF. CDR3 DNA sequence: TGTGCCAGCAGCGGCAGGCCACACTATGGCTACACCTTC.

The chain is built from TRBV30 and TRBJ2-1, with D tentatively TRBD2 (5 bases). V was pared by 0 bases and J by 0 bases, with 12 bases between. This CDR3 contains 16 residues. In germline, CDR1 is GTSNPN, CDR2 SVGIG (reference sequence). The CDR3 here is CAWSVPSGRSYNEQFF. The DNA of the CDR3 is TGTGCCTGGAGTGTACCCAGCGGCCGCTCCTACAATGAGCAGTTCTTC.

The chain has TRBV19 and TRBJ2-2; TRBD1 matches at 12 bases. CDR1 is LNHDA, CDR2 SQIVND, per germline (reference sequence). V dropped 7 bases and J dropped 6; count of bases not matched to a gene: 9. The CDR3 length is 16 residues. CDR3 amino acids: CASTHRGQGAAGELFF. DNA of the CDR3: TGTGCCAGTACTCATAGGGGACAGGGGGCCGCCGGGGAGCTGTTTTTT.

This chain uses TRBV7-2 with TRBJ2-7; TRBD1 might be the D (6 bases). The germline V and J ends were trimmed by 7 bases and 4 bases, with 20 bases remaining between them. The CDR3 runs 15 residues. Germline V CDR1 and CDR2: SGHTA, FQGNSA. CDR3 DNA: TGTGCCAGCAACACAGAGAAGCAGGGGCATTACGAGCAGTACTTC. The encoded protein is CASNTEKQGHYEQYF. Full variable domain (remainder filled in from reference TRBV7-2 and TRBJ2-7): GAGVSQSPSNKVTEKGKDVELRCDPISGHTALYWYRQSLGQGLEFLIYFQGNSAPDKSGLPSDRFSAERTGGSVSTLTIQRTQQEDSAVYLCASNTEKQGHYEQYFGPGTRLTVT.

The rearrangement joins TRBV7-3 to TRBJ2-7; D might be TRBD1 (5 bases). V was clipped by 3 bases and J by 7 bases, with 19 bases between them. This CDR3 has 15 amino acids. Germline V gene lookup returns CDR1 SGHTA and CDR2 FQGTGA. The CDR3 nucleotides are TGTGCCAGCAGCTTGGACACCTGGGCAGCCTGGGAGCAGTACTTC. It codes for CASSLDTWAAWEQYF.

The sample holds a few counts of this clone. This chain connects TRBV28 to TRBJ2-7, with a tentative D call TRBD1 (6 bases). The CDR3 extends over 15 amino acids. Germline loops: CDR1 MDHEN, CDR2 SYDVKM. The V gene lost 2 bases and the J gene lost 2 bases, with 13 bases spanning the gap. This chain's CDR3 is CASSLAPGTPYEQYF. The CDR3 nucleotides are TGTGCCAGCAGTTTAGCCCCCGGGACACCCTACGAGCAGTACTTC.

CDR3 nucleotide sequence: TGTGCCAGCAGCCGTTCAGGGGGCCCAACTAATGAAAAACTGTTTTTT. Translation: CASSRSGGPTNEKLFF. The chain carries TRBV28 and TRBJ1-4, with TRBD1 matching 8 bases. CDR1 is MDHEN, CDR2 SYDVKM, per germline. CDR3 length: 16 amino acids. The J segment lost 0 bases and the V segment lost 6 bases, leaving 6 bases of the junction unmatched.

The chain employs TRBV28 and TRBJ2-7, with D possibly matching TRBD1 (5 bases). Per germline, CDR1 MDHEN and CDR2 SYDVKM. This CDR3 is built from 15 residues. Trimming took off 1 base at V and 2 bases at J, with 12 bases between the two ends. CDR3 nucleotide sequence: TGTGCCAGCAGTTTATCGGCAGGGAATGCCTACGAGCAGTACTTC. As protein: CASSLSAGNAYEQYF. Variable domain in full (rest from reference TRBV28 and TRBJ2-7): DVKVTQSSRYLVKRTGEKVFLECVQDMDHENMFWYRQDPGLGLRLIYFSYDVKMKEKGDIPEGYSVSREKKERFSLILESASTNQTSMYLCASSLSAGNAYEQYFGPGTRLTVT.

The chain uses TRBV10-2 and TRBJ2-1, with a weak D call TRBD2 (5 bases). CDR1 is WSHSY, CDR2 SAAADI, per germline. V lost 3 bases and J lost 2, with 11 bases in between. CDR3 length: 15 amino acids. The CDR3 is CASSENIAPYNEQFF. The CDR3 nucleotides are TGCGCCAGCAGTGAAAATATAGCGCCCTACAATGAGCAGTTCTTC.

V and J are TRBV19 and TRBJ2-7; unclear D gene. The length of the CDR3 is 14 residues. Looked up from germline, CDR1 is LNHDA and CDR2 is SQIVND (reference sequence). The ends were cut back, 3 bases at V and 2 bases at J, with 11 bases in the middle. The CDR3 nucleotides are TGTGCCAGTAGTATCGTCATGGGCCCCTACGAGCAGTACTTC. As protein: CASSIVMGPYEQYF.